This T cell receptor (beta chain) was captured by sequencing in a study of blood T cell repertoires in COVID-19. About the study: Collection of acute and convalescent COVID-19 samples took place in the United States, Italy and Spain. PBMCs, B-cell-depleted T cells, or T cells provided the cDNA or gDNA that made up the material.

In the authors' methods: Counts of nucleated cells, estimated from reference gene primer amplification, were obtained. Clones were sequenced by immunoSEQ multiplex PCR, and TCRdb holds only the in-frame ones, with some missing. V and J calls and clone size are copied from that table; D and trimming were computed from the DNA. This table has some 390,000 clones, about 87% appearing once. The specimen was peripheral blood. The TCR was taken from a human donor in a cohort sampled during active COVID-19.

The CDR3 region is CASSYRQGANEKLFF. CDR3 nucleotide sequence: TGTGCCAGCAGCTACCGACAGGGGGCTAATGAAAAACTGTTTTTT. This sequence joins TRBV7-2 and TRBJ1-4; the match to TRBD1 covers 9 bases. J gave up 3 bases and V 4 bases, and 3 bases lay outside the gene matches. CDR1 SGHTA and CDR2 FQGNSA come from the germline V gene. The CDR3 runs 15 residues.